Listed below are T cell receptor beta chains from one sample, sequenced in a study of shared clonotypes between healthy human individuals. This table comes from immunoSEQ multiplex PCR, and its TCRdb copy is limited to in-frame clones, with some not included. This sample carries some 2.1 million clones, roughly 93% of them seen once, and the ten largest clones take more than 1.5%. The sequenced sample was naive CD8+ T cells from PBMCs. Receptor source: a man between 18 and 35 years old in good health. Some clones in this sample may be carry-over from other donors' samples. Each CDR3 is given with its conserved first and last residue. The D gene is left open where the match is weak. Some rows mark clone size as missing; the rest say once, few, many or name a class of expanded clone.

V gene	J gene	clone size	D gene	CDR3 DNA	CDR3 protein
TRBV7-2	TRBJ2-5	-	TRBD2	TGTGCCAGCAGCTTAGCCAAGATAAGCGGGAGACAGGAGACCCAGTACTTC	CASSLAKISGRQETQYF
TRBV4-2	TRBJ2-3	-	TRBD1	TGTGCCAGCAGCCAGGAAACAGGGGGCGACACAGATACGCAGTATTTT	CASSQETGGDTDTQYF
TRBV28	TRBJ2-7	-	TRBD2	TGTGCCAGCAGTCCCGGGGTAGCGGGAGGGTATACCTACGAGCAGTACTTC	CASSPGVAGGYTYEQYF
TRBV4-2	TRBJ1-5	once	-	TGTGCCAGCAGCCAAGACCGACTGTGGGGGAGCAATCAGCCCCAGCATTTT	CASSQDRLWGSNQPQHF
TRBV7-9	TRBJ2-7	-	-	TGTGCCAGCAGCTCAGAAAGGCCGGGGGCCTCCAACGAGCAGTACTTC	CASSSERPGASNEQYF
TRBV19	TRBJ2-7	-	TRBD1	TGTGCCAGTAGTATGTCGGCGACAGGGGCTCCCAATCCCTACGAGCAGTACTTC	CASSMSATGAPNPYEQYF
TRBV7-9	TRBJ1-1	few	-	TGTGCCAGCAAGGAGACGAACACTGAAGCTTTCTTT	CASKETNTEAFF
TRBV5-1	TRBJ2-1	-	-	TGCGCCAGCAGCTGGGACCAGGAGCGAGCCTCGGTTACCTACAATGAGCAGTTCTTC	CASSWDQERASVTYNEQFF
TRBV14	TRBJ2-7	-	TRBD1	TGTGCCAGCAGCTCAAGATTGGGGACAGGGGCCTACGAGCAGTACTTC	CASSSRLGTGAYEQYF
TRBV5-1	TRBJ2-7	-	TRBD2	TGCGCCAGCAGCCCGACCGTCTGGACTAGCGGGAGCTACGAGCAGTACTTC	CASSPTVWTSGSYEQYF
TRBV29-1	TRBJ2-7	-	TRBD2	TGCAGCGTTGGAAGTAGCGGGAGCTCCTACGAGCAGTACTTC	CSVGSSGSSYEQYF
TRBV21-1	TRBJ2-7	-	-	TGTGCCAGCAGTCTTTATTTCCCCAGGCTAGCGGGAGGAGGGCAGTACTTC	CASSLYFPRLAGGGQYF
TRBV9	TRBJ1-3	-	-	TGTGCCAGCAGCGTAGCAGGGTTAGAAAACACCATATATTTT	CASSVAGLENTIYF
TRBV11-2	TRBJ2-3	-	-	TGTGCCAGCAGCTTAGGGACAGCCACAGATACGCAGTATTTT	CASSLGTATDTQYF
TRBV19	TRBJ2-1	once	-	TGTGCCAGTAGTATCACCTATAGCAATGAGCAGTTCTTC	CASSITYSNEQFF
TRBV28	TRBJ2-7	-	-	TGTGCCAGCAGTTTAAAGGCTGGGGGAATTCTCTCCTACGAGCAGTACTTC	CASSLKAGGILSYEQYF
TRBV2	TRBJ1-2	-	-	TGTGCCAGCAGCCCAGGACTGGGGAACTATGGCTACACCTTC	CASSPGLGNYGYTF
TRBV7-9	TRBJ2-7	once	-	TGTGCCAGCAGCTCCCCAGGGGAATACGAGCAGTACTTC	CASSSPGEYEQYF
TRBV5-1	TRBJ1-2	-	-	TGCGCCAGCAGCCCGGAGGGGCACGGCTACACCTTC	CASSPEGHGYTF
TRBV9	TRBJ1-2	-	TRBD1	TGTGCCAGCAGCGCGGGACAGGGGCTTAACTATGGCTACACCTTC	CASSAGQGLNYGYTF
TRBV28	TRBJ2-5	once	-	TGTGCCAGCAGTTTAAGGGGAGCGGCTCTGAGGGAGACCCAGTACTTC	CASSLRGAALRETQYF
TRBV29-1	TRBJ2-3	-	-	TGCAGCGTTGCTTCGTGGGAGTGGGATAGCACAGATACGCAGTATTTT	CSVASWEWDSTDTQYF
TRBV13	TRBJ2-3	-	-	TGTGCCAGCAGCTTTGGGACTCGCCCTACGCAGTATTTT	CASSFGTRPTQYF
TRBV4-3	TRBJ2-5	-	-	TGCGCCAGCAGCCAAGATTTGCCAGGGGAGTGGGAGACCCAGTACTTC	CASSQDLPGEWETQYF
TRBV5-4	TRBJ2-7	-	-	TGTGCCAGCAGCTTGGGACAGATCTACGAGCAGTACTTC	CASSLGQIYEQYF
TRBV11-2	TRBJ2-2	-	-	TGTGCCAGCAGCTTAAGAGGGCCCGGGGAGCTGTTTTTT	CASSLRGPGELFF